This entry lists 32 T cell receptor beta chains sequenced from one sample in a study of shared clonotypes between healthy human individuals. Sequencing was performed with immunoSEQ multiplex PCR; in TCRdb, only in-frame clones are kept and a portion is missing. The repertoire holds about 2 million clones, roughly 94% seen once, with about 1.1% in the top ten. Positive CCR7 selection of CD45RO-negative cells yielded the naive CD8 cells, and terminally differentiated effector memory CD45RA+ cells were excluded. Sequenced sample: naive CD8+ T cells sorted from blood. The receptor source for this set is a man aged 18 to 30 in good health.

V and J are TRBV7-9 and TRBJ2-1; 7 bases fit TRBD1. J lost 2 bases, V lost 1 base, and 5 bases had no gene match. This CDR3 spans 16 amino acids. Germline lookup yields CDR1 SEHNR and CDR2 FQNEAQ (reference sequence). The CDR3 here is CASSLVGQIPYNEQFF. The CDR3 nucleotides read TGTGCCAGCAGCTTAGTGGGACAGATTCCCTACAATGAGCAGTTCTTC.

The V gene is TRBV27, the J gene TRBJ2-3; 11 positions agree with TRBD2. Germline V gene data show CDR1 as MNHEY and CDR2 as SMNVEV (reference sequence). The CDR3 totals 15 residues. The V segment lost 6 bases and the J segment 6 bases; nucleotides outside the gene matches: 8. CDR3 DNA: TGTGCCAGCAGCCCCCTAGCGGGGGGCCTGGATACGCAGTATTTT. It is translated as CASSPLAGGLDTQYF.

The J gene is TRBJ2-5, the V gene TRBV4-1; D not certain. The V and J ends lost 0 bases and 2 bases respectively, with 10 bases between them. CDR1 is MGHRA, CDR2 YSYEKL, per germline. The CDR3 is 15 residues long. CDR3 nucleotides: TGCGCCAGCAGCCAAGATCTCCGAAAACAAGAGACCCAGTACTTC. Amino acid sequence: CASSQDLRKQETQYF.

This sequence joins TRBV27 and TRBJ2-7; D gene uncertain. The V gene lost 5 bases and the J gene lost 0 bases, with 14 bases spanning the gap. The CDR3 is made up of 15 amino acids. Germline V gives CDR1 MNHEY, CDR2 SMNVEV (reference sequence). The CDR3 loop reads CASSPWSTPSYEQYF. The CDR3 coding sequence is TGTGCCAGCAGTCCGTGGAGCACCCCCTCCTACGAGCAGTACTTC.

The V gene is TRBV2, the J gene TRBJ2-7; D unclear. Deletions cut 10 bases from V and 2 bases from J, with 12 bases between. Germline V gene data show CDR1 as SNHLY and CDR2 as FYNNEI. The CDR3 loop spans 12 amino acids. The CDR3 loop is CATSDAAYEQYF. The CDR3 nucleotides read TGTGCCACCTCAGACGCTGCCTACGAGCAGTACTTC.

The rearrangement links TRBV5-6 to TRBJ2-2, with unresolved D. V lost 2 bases and J lost 0, with 8 bases in between. The CDR3 sequence is 15 residues long. Germline CDR1 SGHDT, CDR2 YYEEEE. The CDR3 here is CASSFYRANTGELFF. In DNA, the CDR3 is TGTGCCAGCAGCTTCTACAGAGCGAACACCGGGGAGCTGTTTTTT.

This chain uses TRBV7-2 with TRBJ2-7; TRBD2 matches 9 bases. V shed 5 bases, J shed 4 bases, and the junction held 6 bases outside the gene matches. The CDR3 extends over 14 amino acids. Per germline, CDR1 SGHTA and CDR2 FQGNSA. The CDR3 coding sequence is TGTGCCAGCAGCCCCGGGACTAGCTGGTACGAGCAGTACTTC. Translated, it gives CASSPGTSWYEQYF.

V gene TRBV2 combines with J gene TRBJ2-7; a possible D gene is TRBD2 (6 bases). V lost 1 base and J lost 2, with 12 bases in between. CDR3 length equals 15 residues. Germline V gene sequence: CDR1 SNHLY, CDR2 FYNNEI. CDR3 sequence reads: CASSEEWRGTYEQYF. In DNA, the CDR3 is TGTGCCAGCAGTGAAGAATGGCGGGGCACCTACGAGCAGTACTTC.

This chain links TRBV30 with TRBJ2-7, with 7 nucleotides matching TRBD1. CDR1 is GTSNPN, CDR2 SVGIG, per germline (reference sequence). V lost 7 bases to trimming and J lost 0 bases; unmatched junction nucleotides: 6. The CDR3 spans 13 residues. The CDR3, as DNA: TGTGCCTTGACCCGGGACAGCTCCTACGAGCAGTACTTC. It encodes CALTRDSSYEQYF.

The rearrangement uses TRBV12-5 and TRBJ2-7; 7 nucleotides line up with TRBD2. Germline CDR1 LGHNT, CDR2 FRNRAP. J gave up 6 bases and V 3 bases, and 5 bases lay outside the gene matches. The CDR3 length is 13 residues. This CDR3 is CASGLTGGSEQYF. CDR3 bases: TGTGCTAGTGGTTTAACGGGAGGATCCGAGCAGTACTTC.

The V and J genes are TRBV5-1 and TRBJ1-1; the D is unclear. The CDR3 contains 16 residues. V was trimmed by 4 bases and J by 3 bases, leaving 19 bases between them. CDR1 is SGHRS and CDR2 is YFSETQ in the germline V gene. DNA for the CDR3: TGCGCCAGCAGCCCCACCCCGGACCGAAGGTACACTGAAGCTTTCTTT. It yields the protein CASSPTPDRRYTEAFF.

The chain is built from TRBV7-6 and TRBJ2-1; 9 nucleotides align to TRBD1. After removal of 1 base from V and 5 bases from J, the junction contained 3 bases not matched to a gene. The CDR3 contains 15 residues. From germline, CDR1 is SGHVS and CDR2 FNYEAQ. CDR3 nucleotides: TGTGCCAGCAGCTTAGAGACAGGGGGGCACAATGAGCAGTTCTTC. Amino acid sequence: CASSLETGGHNEQFF. Using reference TRBV7-6 and TRBJ2-1 for the parts outside the CDR3, the full variable domain is GAGVSQSPRYKVTKRGQDVALRCDPISGHVSLYWYRQALGQGPEFLTYFNYEAQQDKSGLPNDRFSAERPEGSISTLTIQRTEQRDSAMYRCASSLETGGHNEQFFGPGTRLTVL.

Remarks on this clone: The sample has other DNA sequences that encode this CDR3 too. The V and J genes are TRBV10-2 and TRBJ1-2; tentatively, D is TRBD1 (5 bases). Germline values: CDR1 WSHSY, CDR2 SAAADI. The CDR3 sequence is 14 residues long. V lost 0 bases to trimming and J lost 3 bases, with 8 bases between them. This chain's CDR3 is CASSESGVYYGYTF. The CDR3 DNA is TGCGCCAGCAGTGAGTCAGGGGTTTACTATGGCTACACCTTC.

The CDR3 coding sequence is TGTGCCAGTAGTGTAACAGGGGGCGCCCCCTACGAGCAGTACTTC. Its translation: CASSVTGGAPYEQYF. The chain joins TRBV19 to TRBJ2-7; 9 bases map to TRBD1. V trimming: 5 bases; J trimming: 2 bases; junction bases outside the gene matches: 7. The CDR3 sequence is 15 residues long. Germline V lookup: CDR1 LNHDA, CDR2 SQIVND (reference sequence).

CDR3 residues: CASSFSGALAEAFF. CDR3 coding DNA: TGTGCCAGCAGCTTCAGTGGGGCCCTAGCTGAAGCTTTCTTT. The rearrangement joins TRBV5-6 to TRBJ1-1; maybe TRBD1 (5 bases). The CDR3 is made up of 14 amino acids. V was pared by 2 bases and J by 6 bases, with 14 bases between. Germline loops: CDR1 SGHDT, CDR2 YYEEEE.

This sequence joins TRBV7-8 and TRBJ2-7; 7 bases agree with TRBD2. There are 17 residues in the CDR3. V was pared by 2 bases and J by 0 bases, with 10 bases of the junction left unmatched. Germline values: CDR1 SGHVS, CDR2 FQNEAQ. Here the CDR3 reads CASSLPAREASSYEQYF. Here the CDR3 DNA reads TGTGCCAGCAGCTTACCAGCTCGGGAGGCTAGCTCCTACGAGCAGTACTTC. The complete variable domain, with remaining parts taken from reference TRBV7-8 and TRBJ2-7, reads GAGVSQSPRYKVAKRGQDVALRCDPISGHVSLFWYQQALGQGPEFLTYFQNEAQLDKSGLPSDRFFAERPEGSVSTLKIQRTQQEDSAVYLCASSLPAREASSYEQYFGPGTRLTVT.

The gene calls are TRBV19 and TRBJ2-7; D is unclear. The CDR3 is 15 residues long. Trimming removed 4 bases at V and 2 bases at J, with 15 bases between. CDR1 and CDR2 (germline): LNHDA, SQIVND (reference sequence). The CDR3 nucleotides are TGTGCCAGTAGTACGTCGGATAGCTTACCCTACGAGCAGTACTTC. Protein: CASSTSDSLPYEQYF.

The table lists this clone with a count of one. This CDR3 reads CSVEPGQGGNTIYF. The CDR3 DNA follows: TGCAGCGTAGAACCGGGACAAGGTGGAAACACCATATATTTT. The J gene is TRBJ1-3, the V gene TRBV29-1; possible D gene TRBD1, 6 bases. The germline gives CDR1 SQVTM, CDR2 ANQGSEA. Trimming took 6 bases from V and 3 from J, leaving 15 bases between them. The CDR3 runs to 14 residues. The full variable domain, completed using reference TRBV29-1 and TRBJ1-3, is SAVISQKPSRDICQRGTSLTIQCQVDSQVTMMFWYRQQPGQSLTLIATANQGSEATYESGFVIDKFPISRPNLTFSTLTVSNMSPEDSSIYLCSVEPGQGGNTIYFGEGSWLTVV.

This clone appeared a single time. V and J are TRBV11-2 and TRBJ2-7; no reliable D call. From germline, CDR1 is SGHAT and CDR2 FQNNGV. This CDR3 spans 14 amino acids. V was clipped by 1 base and J by 6 bases, with 13 bases between them. The CDR3 nucleotides read TGTGCCAGCAGCTTAGCGGGCCAGTGGGGCGAGCAGTACTTC. It codes for CASSLAGQWGEQYF. Supplemented by reference TRBV11-2 and TRBJ2-7, the full variable domain reads EAGVAQSPRYKIIEKRQSVAFWCNPISGHATLYWYQQILGQGPKLLIQFQNNGVVDDSQLPKDRFSAERLKGVDSTLKIQPAKLEDSAVYLCASSLAGQWGEQYFGPGTRLTVT.

J is TRBJ2-7 and V is TRBV28; D gene unclear. The germline V gene has CDR1 MDHEN and CDR2 SYDVKM. V lost 3 bases and J 0 bases, leaving 12 bases between the germline ends. The CDR3 spans 15 residues. The CDR3 region has the DNA TGTGCCAGCAGTTTGGGGTCTACCTTCTCCTACGAGCAGTACTTC. The encoded protein is CASSLGSTFSYEQYF.

As to this clone: Other nucleotide sequences from this sample produce the same CDR3. CDR3 sequence: CASSQGRSSSYEQYF. CDR3 nucleotide sequence: TGCGCCAGCAGCCAAGGTCGGTCAAGCTCCTACGAGCAGTACTTC. This chain joins TRBV4-1 and TRBJ2-7; D not certain. Trimming stripped 1 base from V and 0 bases from J, with 10 bases between. There are 15 residues in the CDR3. Germline V lookup: CDR1 MGHRA, CDR2 YSYEKL.

V usage is TRBV13 and J usage is TRBJ1-2, with 9 bases identical to TRBD1. Germline V gene sequence: CDR1 PRHDT, CDR2 FYEKMQ (reference sequence). The V and J ends lost 5 bases and 3 bases, in that order; junction bases with no gene match: 7. CDR3 length: 15 amino acids. CDR3 loop: CASSGWGQGDYGYTF. The DNA for the CDR3 is TGTGCCAGCAGCGGATGGGGACAGGGCGACTATGGCTACACCTTC.

Worth noting for this clone: This CDR3 is also generated by other DNA sequences in the sample. The chain joins TRBV6-5 to TRBJ2-5; D gene uncertain. Germline assignment: CDR1 MNHEY and CDR2 SVGAGI. Trimming removed 2 bases at V and 2 bases at J, with 6 bases between. The CDR3 spans 13 residues. The CDR3 reads CASSYVSQETQYF. In nucleotides, the CDR3 is TGTGCCAGCAGTTACGTCTCACAAGAGACCCAGTACTTC.

This clone was seen a single time. The rearrangement joins TRBV4-2 to TRBJ2-7, with 12 positions matching TRBD2. The trim removed 2 bases at V and 2 bases at J, leaving 4 bases unmatched. The CDR3 runs 16 residues. Germline V gene lookup returns CDR1 LGHNA and CDR2 YNFKEQ. The CDR3 DNA follows: TGTGCCAGCAGCCAACCCGGACTAGCGGGGACCTACGAGCAGTACTTC. It yields the protein CASSQPGLAGTYEQYF.

CDR3 nucleotide sequence: TGTGCCAGCAGCTATCAGATCGAGGATGAGCTCTACGAGCAGTACTTC. It codes for CASSYQIEDELYEQYF. This sequence joins TRBV21-1 and TRBJ2-7; no DNA check was done on the table's D call, TRBD2. TRBV21-1 is shown as a pseudogene. The CDR3 loop spans 16 amino acids.

V gene TRBV9 combines with J gene TRBJ2-5, with TRBD1 as a possible D gene (6 bases). Trimming removed 0 bases at V and 1 base at J, with 10 bases between. CDR3 length equals 15 residues. Germline lookup yields CDR1 SGDLS and CDR2 YYNGEE. CDR3 sequence (DNA): TGTGCCAGCAGCGTAGTGGACAGCAGCCAAGAGACCCAGTACTTC. This sequence encodes CASSVVDSSQETQYF.

This CDR3 is CASSPAYNEQFF. The CDR3 bases are TGTGCCAGCAGTCCCGCCTACAATGAGCAGTTCTTC. V and J are TRBV25-1 and TRBJ2-1, with no clear D. Germline loops: CDR1 MGHDK, CDR2 SYGVNS. V was cut by 5 bases and J by 2 bases, with 4 bases left in between. There are 12 residues in the CDR3.

This clone was seen a single time. The chain links TRBV7-2 to TRBJ2-1; D is undetermined. The germline V and J ends were trimmed by 2 bases and 0 bases, with 17 bases remaining between them. This CDR3 spans 18 amino acids. Per the germline V gene, CDR1 is SGHTA and CDR2 is FQGNSA. CDR3 nucleotide sequence: TGTGCCAGCAGCTTATACCCCCACCAGGAACTCTCCTACAATGAGCAGTTCTTC. Translating gives CASSLYPHQELSYNEQFF.

V usage is TRBV5-1 and J usage is TRBJ2-7; 8 bases are a match to TRBD1. With V trimmed by 6 bases and J by 2 bases, 7 bases remained unmatched. CDR3 length equals 14 residues. Germline V lookup: CDR1 SGHRS, CDR2 YFSETQ. CDR3 sequence (DNA): TGCGCCAGCAACCCGACAGGGGAAACCTACGAGCAGTACTTC. The encoded protein is CASNPTGETYEQYF.

V is TRBV7-9 and J is TRBJ1-2; 10 bases are shared with TRBD1. With V trimmed by 6 bases and J by 8 bases, 9 bases remained unmatched. This CDR3 comprises 14 residues. Germline CDR1 reads SEHNR; CDR2 reads FQNEAQ (reference sequence). The CDR3 DNA reads TGTGCCAGCAGACCCGGGACAGGGGAGTTCGGCTACACCTTC. Residues: CASRPGTGEFGYTF. Variable domain in full (rest from reference TRBV7-9 and TRBJ1-2): DTGVSQNPRHKITKRGQNVTFRCDPISEHNRLYWYRQTLGQGPEFLTYFQNEAQLEKSRLLSDRFSAERPKGSFSTLEIQRTEQGDSAMYLCASRPGTGEFGYTFGSGTRLTVV.

The rearrangement links TRBV4-1 to TRBJ2-1; D not resolved. Trimming removed 4 bases from V and 4 bases from J, with 8 bases in between. The CDR3 sequence is 13 residues long. Germline V CDR1 and CDR2: MGHRA, YSYEKL. This CDR3 is CASSPADYNEQFF. In DNA, the CDR3 is TGCGCCAGCAGCCCGGCGGATTACAATGAGCAGTTCTTC.

The chain combines TRBV5-6 with TRBJ1-2; no definite D call. Per the germline V gene, CDR1 is SGHDT and CDR2 is YYEEEE. The V and J ends lost 4 bases and 1 base respectively, with 17 bases between them. The CDR3 is 16 amino acids. The CDR3 nucleotides read TGTGCCAGCAGCGGCGAGGGTTTTAGTTTTAACTATGGCTACACCTTC. It codes for CASSGEGFSFNYGYTF. Based on the CDR3 plus reference TRBV5-6 and TRBJ1-2, the full variable domain is DAGVTQSPTHLIKTRGQQVTLRCSPKSGHDTVSWYQQALGQGPQFIFQYYEEEERQRGNFPDRFSGHQFPNYSSELNVNALLLGDSALYLCASSGEGFSFNYGYTFGSGTRLTVV.